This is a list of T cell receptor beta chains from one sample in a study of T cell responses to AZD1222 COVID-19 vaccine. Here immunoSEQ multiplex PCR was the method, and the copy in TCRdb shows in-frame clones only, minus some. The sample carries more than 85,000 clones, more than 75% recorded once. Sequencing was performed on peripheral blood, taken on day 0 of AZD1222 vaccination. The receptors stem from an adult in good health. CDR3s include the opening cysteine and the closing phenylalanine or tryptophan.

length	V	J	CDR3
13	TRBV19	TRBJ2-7	CASSINPSHEQYF
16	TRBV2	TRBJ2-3	CASRTTSGGARDTQYF
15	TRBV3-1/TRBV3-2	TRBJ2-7	CASSLSTGPAYEQYF
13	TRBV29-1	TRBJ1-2	CSVEAGASYGYTF
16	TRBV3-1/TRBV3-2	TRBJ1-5	CASSPGQGWDNQPQHF
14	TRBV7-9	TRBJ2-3	CASSPGAFKDTQYF
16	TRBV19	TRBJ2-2	CASSMQLAGDTGELFF
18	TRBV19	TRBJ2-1	CASSSGSWTSGSYNEQFF
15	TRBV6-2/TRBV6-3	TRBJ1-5	CASSQGIGLFQPQHF
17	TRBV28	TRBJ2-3	CASSPGGPREGSDTQYF
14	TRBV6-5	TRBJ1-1	CASSYRGRNTEAFF
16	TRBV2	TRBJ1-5	CASSTNLGTGGQPQHF
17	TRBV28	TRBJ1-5	CASSTSAGGLSNQPQHF
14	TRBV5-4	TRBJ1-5	CASSLDGINQPQHF
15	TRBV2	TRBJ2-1	CASTPWASGNNEQFF
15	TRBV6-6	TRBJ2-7	CASSYNPTGGYEQYF
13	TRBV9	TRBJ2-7	CASSVGSSYEQYF
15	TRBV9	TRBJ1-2	CASSGGPLHQGGYTF
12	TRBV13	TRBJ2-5	CASSPGPAPQYF
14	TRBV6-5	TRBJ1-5	CASSRDKFNQPQHF
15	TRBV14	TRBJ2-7	CASSKRQELTYEQYF
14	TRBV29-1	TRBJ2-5	CSVELSSGQETQYF
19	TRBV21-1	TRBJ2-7	CASSKVPRTGGGKGNEQYF
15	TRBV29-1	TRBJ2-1	CSAGSGVYPYNEQFF
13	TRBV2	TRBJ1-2	CASTLGVSGGYTF
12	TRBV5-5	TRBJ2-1	CASSVNRDEQFF
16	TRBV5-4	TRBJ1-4	CASSLSAGQGAEKLFF
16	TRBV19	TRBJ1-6	CASSIGRTGSRSPLHF
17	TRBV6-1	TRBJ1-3	CASSEADRFFSGNTIYF
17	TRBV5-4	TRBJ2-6	CASSLNRGLGGANVLTF
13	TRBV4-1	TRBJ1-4	CASSQGTGEKLFF
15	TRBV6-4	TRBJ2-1	CASSVLAGANNEQFF
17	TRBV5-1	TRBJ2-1	CASSLGGSGGAFNEQFF
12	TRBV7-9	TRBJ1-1	CASSLGSTEAFF
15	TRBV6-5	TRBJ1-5	CASSYTVGHNQPQHF
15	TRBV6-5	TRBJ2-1	CASSPGAGGSNEQFF
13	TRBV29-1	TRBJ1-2	CSVERGGSYGYTF
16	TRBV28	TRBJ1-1	CASSFHRGLGDTEAFF
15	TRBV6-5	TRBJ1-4	CASSRTGTGGEKLFF
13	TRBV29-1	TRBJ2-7	CSVLDRSSYEQYF
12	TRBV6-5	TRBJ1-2	CASSYKNDGYTF
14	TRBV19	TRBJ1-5	CASSTGQGRQPQHF
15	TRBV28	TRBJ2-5	CASSPTGPNQETQYF
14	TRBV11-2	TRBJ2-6	CASSSFSGANVLTF
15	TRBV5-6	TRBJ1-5	CASSIWRYSNQPQHF
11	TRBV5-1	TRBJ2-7	CASSLGYEQYF
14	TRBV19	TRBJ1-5	CASDQTGGNQPQHF
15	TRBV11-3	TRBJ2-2	CASSLGVENTGELFF
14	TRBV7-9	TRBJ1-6	CASSLGPWNSPLHF
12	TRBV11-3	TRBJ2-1	CASSFGGREQFF